The source of this T cell receptor beta chain is a study of blood T cell repertoires in COVID-19. As for the study in general: Spain, Italy and the United States supplied samples that represented acute and convalescent COVID-19.

Those enrolled, adults aged about 18 to 95 years, came from 25 or so US areas. Cohorts were based on clinical histories the participants reported. As handled by the study authors: Reference gene primers were amplified, and this amplification served to estimate nucleated cell counts. TCRdb keeps only in-frame clones here, not all; method: immunoSEQ multiplex PCR. That table furnishes V, J and clone size, whereas the DNA furnished D and trimming. The table includes hundreds of thousands of clones, 85% to 90% detected once. Sequencing was done on a sample of PBMCs or T cells enriched from blood (not recorded which). The source of this sequence is a woman in her twenties or thirties who had recovered from COVID-19.

The CDR3 is CASSRGQEYEQYF. CDR3 DNA: TGTGCCAGCAGCCGAGGACAGGAGTACGAGCAGTACTTC. The rearrangement uses TRBV9 and TRBJ2-7; 7 positions match TRBD1. CDR1 and CDR2 from the germline V gene are SGDLS and YYNGEE. V dropped 4 bases and J dropped 4; count of bases not matched to a gene: 5. The CDR3 contains 13 residues.